The T cell receptor beta chain under discussion was sequenced for a study of shared clonotypes between healthy human individuals. Study at large: The plates for each donor numbered three CD4 naive, three CD4 memory, two CD8 naive and one CD8 memory. Overall study findings and caveats: For naive CD4 cells, around 5.1% of clonotypes were shared across a handful of donors.

Turning to this clone: Antigen: not known.

Profiled with immunoSEQ multiplex PCR; TCRdb holds only in-frame clones, not every one. The data show about 520,000 clones, 95% to 97% seen once. Naive CD4+ cells were CD45RA-selected; the remaining cells were memory. The CDR3 covers 12 residues. The germline V gene encodes CDR1 MDHEN and CDR2 SYDVKM. V dropped 5 bases and J dropped 5 bases, with 6 bases sitting between them. The source of this sequence is a woman younger than 45 in good health. The rearrangement uses TRBV28 and TRBJ2-2; no definite D call. The sample consisted of naive CD4+ T cells sorted from blood. The subset is: CD45RA+ positively selected. CDR3 sequence reads: CASSPPTGELFF. The CDR3 nucleotides read TGTGCCAGCAGTCCGCCTACCGGGGAGCTGTTTTTT.